The 12 T cell receptor beta chains below all came from one sample that was sequenced in a study of naive and memory T cell subsets. The library had UMIs added by 3' ligation of an oligonucleotide to TCR cDNA. Ligated cDNA underwent four rounds of PCR with nested alpha and beta constant region primers and SP2. TCRdb reanalysed the 5' RACE reads using MiXCR and keeps one entry per CDR3 protein. The repertoire holds more than 55,000 distinct CDR3 sequences, with 6.5% to 8.5% as singletons. Every receptor here comes from a female donor in good health.

The V and J genes are TRBV3-1 and TRBJ2-2; 7 nucleotides align to TRBD1. The junction had 5 bases not matched to a gene; V was cut back by 6 bases and J by 1 base. Germline lookup yields CDR1 LGHDT and CDR2 YNNKEL (reference sequence). The CDR3 sequence is 15 residues long. The CDR3 nucleotides are TGTGCCAGCAGGCTGGCAGGGGGGAACACCGGGGAGCTGTTTTTT. Translated: CASRLAGGNTGELFF.

In this sample, this clonotype turned up many times. V and J are TRBV6-5 and TRBJ1-6; TRBD1 is a possible D gene (5 bases). This CDR3 has 15 amino acids. Germline assignment: CDR1 MNHEY and CDR2 SVGAGI. The germline V and J ends were trimmed by 3 bases and 7 bases, with 13 bases remaining between them. CDR3 in DNA: TGTGCCAGCAGTTATGCCGGGACGACCAATTCACCCCTCCACTTT. It translates to CASSYAGTTNSPLHF.

This clonotype was seen only a few times. The rearrangement links TRBV20-1 to TRBJ1-1, with 12 bases that match TRBD1. The CDR3 covers 13 residues. Germline V lookup: CDR1 DFQATT, CDR2 SNEGSKA (reference sequence). The CDR3 region is CRGQGAWDTEAFF. The DNA for the CDR3 is TGCAGGGGACAGGGGGCCTGGGACACTGAAGCTTTCTTT.

The chain recombines TRBV19 with TRBJ2-2; D possibly corresponds to TRBD2 (6 bases). The germline V gene has CDR1 LNHDA and CDR2 SQIVND (reference sequence). Trimming stripped 4 bases from V and 0 bases from J, with 9 bases between. The CDR3 sequence is 15 residues long. CDR3 in amino acids: CASSTSGANTGELFF. CDR3 in DNA: TGTGCCAGTAGTACCTCGGGGGCGAACACCGGGGAGCTGTTTTTT.

This clonotype was detected many times. The gene calls are TRBV9 and TRBJ1-2, with no clear D. Germline CDR1 SGDLS, CDR2 YYNGEE. This CDR3 contains 13 residues. V lost 0 bases and J lost 3, with 6 bases in between. This CDR3 reads CASSVEGYYGYTF. The CDR3 DNA reads as TGTGCCAGCAGCGTAGAGGGATACTATGGCTACACCTTC.

This clonotype was detected only a few times. The chain recombines TRBV4-3 with TRBJ2-3; D uncertain. The CDR3 sequence is 14 residues long. Trimming shortened V by 0 bases and J by 6 bases, and 10 bases separated the two germline ends. Germline lookup yields CDR1 LGHNA and CDR2 YSLEER. The CDR3 is CASSQDRQADTQYF. The CDR3 DNA is TGCGCCAGCAGCCAAGATAGGCAGGCCGATACGCAGTATTTT.

Concerning this clonotype: Sequence at one end of the junction differs from germline and may be a read error. This sequence joins TRBV7-9 and TRBJ2-7; 8 bases fit TRBD1. In germline, CDR1 is SEHNR, CDR2 FQNEAQ (reference sequence). This CDR3 is 15 amino acids long. As DNA, the CDR3 is TGTGCCAGCAGCTCGACAGGGGCAAGCTCCTACGAGCTGTACTTC. It is translated as CASSSTGASSYELYF.

This clonotype was detected many times. V gene TRBV6-2 or TRBV6-3 combines with J gene TRBJ1-5; D is undetermined. The V gene's germline CDR1 is MNHEY and CDR2 SVGEGT. The CDR3 is made up of 15 amino acids. V lost 1 base to trimming and J lost 6 bases, with 13 bases between them. This chain's CDR3 is CASSYWGRRAQPQHF. In DNA, the CDR3 is TGTGCCAGCAGTTACTGGGGTCGACGGGCTCAGCCCCAGCATTTT.

This clonotype has ten or more counts. This chain uses TRBV12-3 or TRBV12-4 with TRBJ2-2; D is perhaps TRBD1 (6 bases). The ends were cut back, 3 bases at V and 4 bases at J, with 12 bases in the middle. The CDR3 has 15 amino acids. The CDR3 loop is CASSFSDSPTGELFF. CDR3 DNA sequence: TGTGCCAGCAGTTTCTCGGACAGTCCCACCGGGGAGCTGTTTTTT.

This clonotype was counted a few times. The rearrangement uses TRBV13 and TRBJ2-7; D not resolved. The CDR3 is 11 amino acids. Germline CDR1 reads PRHDT; CDR2 reads FYEKMQ (reference sequence). V lost 4 bases and J lost 4, with 5 bases in between. CDR3 sequence reads: CASSYRYEQYF. The CDR3 DNA is TGTGCCAGCAGCTACCGGTACGAGCAGTACTTC.

This rearrangement joins TRBV5-1 to TRBJ2-2, with no clear D. Germline lookup yields CDR1 SGHRS and CDR2 YFSETQ. V lost 7 bases and J 6 bases, leaving 25 bases between the germline ends. This CDR3 has 17 amino acids. CDR3 in amino acids: CASGGPRASKVAGELFF. DNA for the CDR3: TGCGCCAGCGGCGGCCCCCGTGCCAGTAAGGTAGCCGGGGAGCTGTTTTTT.

This clonotype was counted between two and nine times. The chain is built from TRBV5-1 and TRBJ1-1, with D tentatively TRBD1 (6 bases). Germline V CDR1 and CDR2: SGHRS, YFSETQ. The V end lost 2 bases, the J end lost 4 bases, and 15 bases lay between the germline ends. The CDR3 loop spans 15 amino acids. CDR3: CASSFSTEGVTEAFF. In DNA, the CDR3 is TGCGCCAGCAGCTTCTCAACGGAGGGGGTCACTGAAGCTTTCTTT.